A selection of T cell receptor beta chains follows, all from one sample in a study of T-cell reconstitution after alpha-beta-depleted transplantation in children. TCRdb re-derived calls from the PCR reads in MiXCR, one entry per CDR3 protein. The sample holds hundreds of thousands of distinct CDR3 sequences, 16% seen once. This specimen was PBMCs, mostly from graft donor cells, taken 360 days after TCRalphabeta/CD19-depleted stem cell transplant. The receptors were sampled from a male patient younger than 18 who had a stem cell transplant for acute lymphoblastic leukemia, so the T cells may come from the graft donor. The CDR3 runs from the conserved cysteine through the conserved F or W. A D gene is named only where the DNA matches it firmly. Size tells how often a clone was seen (once, few, many) or the class of an expanded clone, and some rows leave it out.

j_call | cdr3_length | d_call | v_call | clone_size | cdr3_nt | cdr3_aa
TRBJ2-1 | 16 | . | TRBV4-1 | many | TGCGCCAGCAGCCAAGGTCCCGGAGGGACCTACAATGAGCAGTTCTTC | CASSQGPGGTYNEQFF
TRBJ2-3 | 15 | TRBD2 | TRBV4-1 | . | TGCGCCAGCAGCCGCACTAGCGGAATCACAGATACGCAGTATTTT | CASSRTSGITDTQYF
TRBJ2-2 | 16 | TRBD2 | TRBV7-9 | . | TGTGCCAGCAGCTTAGGGGGCGGGAGGCCCGCCGGGGAGCTGTTTTTT | CASSLGGGRPAGELFF
TRBJ1-5 | 17 | TRBD1 | TRBV7-6 | . | TGTGCCAGCAGCTTAGGGTTAAGGGGGCCCTATAATCAGCCCCAGCATTTT | CASSLGLRGPYNQPQHF
TRBJ2-1 | 13 | . | TRBV10-1 | few | TGCGCCAGCAGTGATTCCATCGGGGGTGAGCAGTTCTTC | CASSDSIGGEQFF
TRBJ2-5 | 13 | . | TRBV5-6 | . | TGTGCCAGCAGCAAGGACTTCCAAGAGACCCAGTACTTC | CASSKDFQETQYF
TRBJ2-7 | 12 | . | TRBV29-1 | . | TGCAGCGTTATTGGCAGGGACTACGAGCAGTACTTC | CSVIGRDYEQYF
TRBJ2-5 | 12 | . | TRBV15 | few | TGTGCCACCAGCAGACCCCAAGAGACCCAGTACTTC | CATSRPQETQYF
TRBJ2-5 | 14 | TRBD1 | TRBV10-2 | . | TGCGCCACCGACCCTAGACAGGGGATGGAGACCCAGTACTTC | CATDPRQGMETQYF
TRBJ2-1 | 12 | . | TRBV12-3/TRBV12-4 | . | TGTGCCAGCAGTTTAGCGAAACATGAGCAGTTCTTC | CASSLAKHEQFF
TRBJ1-1 | 13 | . | TRBV5-1 | many | TGCGCCAGCGATGCAGGGGTGAACACTGAAGCTTTCTTT | CASDAGVNTEAFF
TRBJ2-7 | 13 | . | TRBV24-1 | . | TGTGCCACCAGTGGGACCTACTCCTACGAGCAGTACTTC | CATSGTYSYEQYF
TRBJ2-7 | 13 | . | TRBV5-1 | . | TGCGCCAGCAGCTCGGTTCTGAACTACGAGCAGTACTTC | CASSSVLNYEQYF
TRBJ2-2 | 15 | . | TRBV5-1 | few | TGCGCCAGCAGCTTGTTTAATGGTGTCCCCGGGGAGCTGTTTTTT | CASSLFNGVPGELFF
TRBJ2-1 | 14 | . | TRBV9 | . | TGTGCCAGCAGCGTAGATCCTAGTATATTGCCTCCGTTCTTC | CASSVDPSILPPFF
TRBJ2-5 | 14 | TRBD2 | TRBV25-1 | . | TGTGCCAGCAGTGCGGGGGGGGCGCGTGAGACCCAGTACTTC | CASSAGGARETQYF
TRBJ1-1 | 14 | . | TRBV12-3/TRBV12-4 | few | TGTGCCAGCAGTTTAATTCTTTCCGGGGTCGAAGCTTTCTTT | CASSLILSGVEAFF
TRBJ1-1 | 15 | TRBD1 | TRBV5-1 | . | TGCGCCAGCAGGTCACTTCCGGGACAGGGTACTGAAGCTTTCTTT | CASRSLPGQGTEAFF
TRBJ2-1 | 14 | . | TRBV4-1 | . | TGCGCCAGCAGCCCCTCTCAGCTTTACAATGAGCAGTTCTTC | CASSPSQLYNEQFF
TRBJ2-7 | 13 | . | TRBV7-6 | . | TGTGCCAGCAGCCCCTCTCCCCTCTACGAGCAGTACTTC | CASSPSPLYEQYF
TRBJ2-7 | 15 | . | TRBV7-9 | . | TGTGCCAGCAGCTTTGGGGGCTTCGGCTCCTACGAGCAGTACTTC | CASSFGGFGSYEQYF
TRBJ2-7 | 15 | . | TRBV6-5 | . | TGTGCCAGCAGTTACTTGGCCAGAGCGTGGTCCGAGCAGTACTTC | CASSYLARAWSEQYF
TRBJ2-1 | 16 | . | TRBV4-2 | few | TGTGCCAGCAGGAAGGGGGGGGCCTACTCCTACAATGAGCAGTTCTTC | CASRKGGAYSYNEQFF